These 14 T cell receptor beta chains came from one sample sequenced in a study of blood T cell repertoires in COVID-19. Repertoires were generated with immunoSEQ multiplex PCR, while TCRdb's copy carries only in-frame clones and drops some. Of about 110,000 clones in the sample, about 85% are singletons; the top ten hold 5% to 6%. Sequencing was performed on peripheral blood. Receptors were obtained from a woman aged 60-75 years with COVID-19, enrolled during active disease.

V usage is TRBV4-3 and J usage is TRBJ1-3, with unresolved D. The germline V gene has CDR1 LGHNA and CDR2 YSLEER. V was clipped by 1 base and J by 2 bases, with 12 bases between them. This CDR3 is 16 amino acids long. CDR3 sequence reads: CASSQGEIGTGNTIYF. The CDR3, as DNA: TGCGCCAGCAGCCAAGGGGAGATTGGGACTGGAAACACCATATATTTT.

This clone occurred a few times. This rearrangement joins TRBV19 to TRBJ2-7; 8 bases are shared with TRBD2. Losses at the gene ends were 5 bases for V and 4 bases for J; bases not matched to a gene: 7. Germline-derived CDR1 and CDR2 are LNHDA and SQIVND (reference sequence). CDR3 length: 14 residues. The CDR3 here is CASSEGLAGYEQYF. CDR3 nucleotide sequence: TGTGCCAGTAGTGAAGGTCTAGCGGGTTACGAGCAGTACTTC. Full variable domain (missing parts from reference TRBV19 and TRBJ2-7): DGGITQSPKYLFRKEGQNVTLSCEQNLNHDAMYWYRQDPGQGLRLIYYSQIVNDFQKGDIAEGYSVSREKKESFPLTVTSAQKNPTAFYLCASSEGLAGYEQYFGPGTRLTVT.

V usage is TRBV30 and J usage is TRBJ2-5; TRBD1 is a possible D gene (5 bases). This CDR3 is built from 12 residues. CDR1 is GTSNPN, CDR2 SVGIG, per germline (reference sequence). Deletions cut 3 bases from V and 4 bases from J, with 9 bases between. The CDR3 bases are TGTGCCTGGAGCCTAAGGGGAGAGACCCAGTACTTC. Amino acid sequence: CAWSLRGETQYF.

The rearrangement uses TRBV7-6 and TRBJ2-2; 7 nucleotides match TRBD2. Per germline, CDR1 SGHVS and CDR2 FNYEAQ. The CDR3 extends over 15 amino acids. J gave up 4 bases and V 5 bases, and 7 bases lay outside the gene matches. The CDR3 nucleotides read TGTGCCAGCAGCCCCGGGTGGGGGGGCACCGGGGAGCTGTTTTTT. Amino acids: CASSPGWGGTGELFF.

This clone was seen just once. The J gene is TRBJ1-5, the V gene TRBV3-1 (or the pseudogene TRBV3-2), with a weak D call TRBD1 (5 bases). With 6 bases removed from V and 7 bases from J, the gap between germline ends came to 13 bases. CDR3 length equals 13 residues. Germline lookup yields CDR1 LGHDT and CDR2 YNNKEL (reference sequence). CDR3 residues: CASSGQGLQPQHF. DNA for the CDR3: TGTGCCAGCAGTGGCCAGGGTCTACAGCCCCAGCATTTT.

The gene calls are TRBV5-8 and TRBJ2-2; 9 bases fit TRBD1. This CDR3 contains 14 residues. The J segment lost 6 bases and the V segment lost 3 bases, leaving 3 bases of the junction unmatched. Germline CDR1 is SGHTS and CDR2 is YDEGEE. The CDR3 reads CASSSTGGAGELFF. CDR3 nucleotide sequence: TGTGCCAGCAGCTCGACAGGGGGTGCCGGGGAGCTGTTTTTT.

The chain employs TRBV20-1 and TRBJ2-1; no firm D call. This CDR3 has 13 amino acids. Germline CDR1 reads DFQATT; CDR2 reads SNEGSKA (reference sequence). V was clipped by 3 bases and J by 0 bases, with 6 bases between them. The CDR3: CSASPSSYNEQFF. The CDR3 region has the DNA TGCAGTGCTAGTCCCAGCTCCTACAATGAGCAGTTCTTC.

The chain has TRBV2 and TRBJ1-2, with D perhaps matching TRBD1 (5 bases). Trimming stripped 5 bases from V and 4 bases from J, with 11 bases between. The CDR3 contains 13 residues. CDR1 and CDR2 from the germline V gene are SNHLY and FYNNEI. The CDR3 bases are TGTGCCAGCAGTACCCGACAGAGCTATGGCTACACCTTC. Its protein is CASSTRQSYGYTF.

The chain employs TRBV10-3 and TRBJ2-7, with TRBD1 identical over 8 bases. The CDR3 is made up of 15 amino acids. V gave up 10 bases and J gave up 0 bases; unmatched junction bases: 11. In germline, CDR1 is ENHRY, CDR2 SYGVKD. CDR3 amino acids: CATRGDGTGSYEQYF. CDR3 sequence (DNA): TGTGCCACCAGGGGAGACGGGACAGGCTCCTACGAGCAGTACTTC.

CDR3 in DNA: TGTGCCAGCAGGGTGGAATCGGCGGGGGAAAAACTGTTTTTT. This codes for CASRVESAGEKLFF. The rearrangement links TRBV2 to TRBJ1-4, with D uncertain. Germline V gives CDR1 SNHLY, CDR2 FYNNEI. With 6 bases removed from V and 8 bases from J, the gap between germline ends came to 16 bases. The CDR3 loop spans 14 amino acids.

This clone was found a few times. This same CDR3 is encoded by further DNA sequences in the sample. CDR3 coding DNA: TGTGCCAGCAGCTTGGTCCGCGGGGGGGACACCGGGGAGCTGTTTTTT. Protein: CASSLVRGGDTGELFF. The chain couples TRBV5-4 to TRBJ2-2; 9 nucleotides align to TRBD2. The CDR3 extends over 16 amino acids. The germline V gene encodes CDR1 SGHNT and CDR2 YYREEE (reference sequence). V trimming: 0 bases; J trimming: 3 bases; junction bases outside the gene matches: 3.

The chain carries TRBV6-5 and TRBJ1-3; the D gene is possibly TRBD1 (6 bases). The CDR3 runs to 16 residues. The V end was cut by 2 bases, the J end by 3 bases, with 14 bases between. The germline V gene has CDR1 MNHEY and CDR2 SVGAGI. CDR3 nucleotides: TGTGCCAGCAGTTACCTCTCGGGACAAGGTGGAAACACCATATATTTT. This gives the protein CASSYLSGQGGNTIYF.

The chain joins TRBV5-1 to TRBJ2-6; 8 nucleotides line up with TRBD2. Germline V gives CDR1 SGHRS, CDR2 YFSETQ. V shed 0 bases and J 4 bases; nucleotides not matched to a gene: 6. The CDR3 has 17 residues. DNA for the CDR3: TGCGCCAGCAGCTTGGTTGCGGGGGGCGGAGGGGCCAACGTCCTGACTTTC. This translates into CASSLVAGGGGANVLTF. Full variable domain (outside the CDR3, taken from reference TRBV5-1 and TRBJ2-6): KAGVTQTPRYLIKTRGQQVTLSCSPISGHRSVSWYQQTPGQGLQFLFEYFSETQRNKGNFPGRFSGRQFSNSRSEMNVSTLELGDSALYLCASSLVAGGGGANVLTFGAGSRLTVL.

The rearrangement joins TRBV5-1 to TRBJ1-1; tentative D call: TRBD1 (6 bases). The CDR3 is 14 amino acids. V lost 4 bases to trimming and J lost 1 base, with 11 bases between them. In germline, CDR1 is SGHRS, CDR2 YFSETQ. For the CDR3, the DNA is TGCGCCAGCAGCATCCTGACAGGGAACACTGAAGCTTTCTTT. Its translation: CASSILTGNTEAFF.